These T cell receptor beta chains were read from a single sample in a study of early T cells in non-severe SARS-CoV-2 infection. TCRdb reprocessed the 5' RACE reads via MiXCR and lists one record per CDR3 protein. This sample has more than 45,000 distinct CDR3 sequences, with about 5.6% found just once. What was sequenced was whole blood. The receptors derive from an adult who was a healthcare worker with PCR-confirmed SARS-CoV-2 infection or an uninfected control (not recorded which). Each CDR3 is given with its conserved first and last residue. The D gene is left open where the match is weak. The size field is filled for only some rows; it gives once, few, many or a size class.

CDR3aa | CDR3nt | d_gene | j_gene | len | abundance | v_gene
CASSAGQPGRDTQYF | TGCGCCAGCAGCGCTGGACAGCCCGGGAGAGATACGCAGTATTTT | NA | TRBJ2-3 | 15 | NA | TRBV5-1
CASSLRPNEQYF | TGTGCCAGCAGCTTGCGTCCAAACGAGCAGTACTTC | NA | TRBJ2-7 | 12 | few | TRBV5-5
CASSSSMGGYEQYF | TGTGCCAGCAGTTCCAGTATGGGGGGCTACGAGCAGTACTTC | NA | TRBJ2-7 | 14 | many | TRBV27
CATKGVPFAGAQETQYF | TGCGCCACCAAAGGGGTTCCGTTTGCGGGAGCTCAAGAGACCCAGTACTTC | TRBD2 | TRBJ2-5 | 17 | NA | TRBV5-1
CASSLGGLAGSYNEQFF | TGTGCCAGCAGCTTAGGGGGACTAGCGGGCTCCTACAATGAGCAGTTCTTC | TRBD2 | TRBJ2-1 | 17 | few | TRBV7-9
CAFAMRDRDSNYGYTF | TGTGCCTTTGCCATGCGGGACAGGGATTCTAACTATGGCTACACCTTC | TRBD1 | TRBJ1-2 | 16 | few | TRBV6-1
CASSPRQGTGEQYF | TGTGCCAGCAGCCCCAGACAGGGAACGGGCGAGCAGTACTTC | TRBD1 | TRBJ2-7 | 14 | many | TRBV7-2
CASSLFSYNEQFF | TGTGCCAGCAGCTTGTTTTCCTACAATGAGCAGTTCTTC | NA | TRBJ2-1 | 13 | many | TRBV13
CASSFGPGNEKLFF | TGCGCCAGCAGCTTCGGACCGGGAAATGAAAAACTGTTTTTT | NA | TRBJ1-4 | 14 | few | TRBV5-1
CASSSKGTGFLGEAFF | TGTGCCAGCAGCTCAAAAGGGACAGGATTCCTGGGTGAAGCTTTCTTT | NA | TRBJ1-1 | 16 | few | TRBV21-1
CASSLVGVEQYF | TGTGCCAGCAGTTTAGTTGGGGTCGAGCAGTACTTC | NA | TRBJ2-7 | 12 | few | TRBV12-3/TRBV12-4
CASRYRGNEQFF | TGCGCCAGCAGATACAGGGGCAATGAGCAGTTCTTC | TRBD1 | TRBJ2-1 | 12 | few | TRBV5-1
CASSYGTSGGNEQFF | TGTGCCAGCAGTTATGGGACTAGCGGGGGTAATGAGCAGTTCTTC | TRBD2 | TRBJ2-1 | 15 | many | TRBV5-4
CASQRDRGQNYEQYF | TGCGCCAGCCAGCGGGACAGGGGCCAGAACTACGAGCAGTACTTC | TRBD1 | TRBJ2-7 | 15 | many | TRBV5-1
CSAPLPTGTRTEAFF | TGCAGTGCTCCTCTTCCAACTGGGACCCGCACTGAAGCTTTCTTT | NA | TRBJ1-1 | 15 | NA | TRBV20-1
CASSSMPGQGRQETQYF | TGTGCCAGCAGCTCAATGCCGGGACAGGGGAGACAAGAGACCCAGTACTTC | TRBD1 | TRBJ2-5 | 17 | many | TRBV7-9
CSVSAGGREETQYF | TGCAGCGTCTCAGCGGGGGGTAGAGAAGAGACCCAGTACTTC | TRBD2 | TRBJ2-5 | 14 | many | TRBV29-1
CASSIGRQGAIIPYNEQFF | TGTGCCAGTAGTATAGGGAGACAGGGGGCGATTATTCCATACAATGAGCAGTTCTTC | TRBD1 | TRBJ2-1 | 19 | NA | TRBV19
CRPLIDTQYF | TGCAGGCCTCTCATAGATACGCAGTATTTT | NA | TRBJ2-3 | 10 | many | TRBV20-1
CASSENRGRAWTGELFF | TGTGCCAGCAGTGAAAATCGTGGGAGGGCCTGGACCGGGGAGCTGTTTTTT | TRBD2 | TRBJ2-2 | 17 | few | TRBV2
CASSPRQGVQSGNTIYF | TGTGCCAGCAGCCCGAGACAGGGGGTCCAGTCTGGAAACACCATATATTTT | TRBD1 | TRBJ1-3 | 17 | NA | TRBV11-2
CSVRTSGTGELFF | TGCAGCGTTCGGACTAGCGGCACCGGGGAGCTGTTTTTT | TRBD2 | TRBJ2-2 | 13 | NA | TRBV29-1
CASSLPQTGSYNEQFF | TGTGCCAGCAGTTTACCGCAAACAGGTTCCTACAATGAGCAGTTCTTC | NA | TRBJ2-1 | 16 | NA | TRBV28
CASSFMGSGQFF | TGTGCCAGCAGCTTTATGGGATCTGGGCAGTTCTTC | NA | TRBJ2-1 | 12 | many | TRBV7-6
CASSPRGGGSNEQFF | TGTGCCAGCAGCCCCAGGGGCGGGGGGAGCAATGAGCAGTTCTTC | TRBD2 | TRBJ2-1 | 15 | NA | TRBV5-4